Each of the 29 T cell receptor beta chains below was sequenced from the same sample in a study of T cell clonotyping in hematopoietic cell transplantation. Here immunoSEQ multiplex PCR was the method, and the copy in TCRdb shows in-frame clones only, minus some. Counted here are under 20,000 clones, roughly 90% occurring once; the ten biggest clones make up approximately 3%. The sequencing sample was made of peripheral blood mononuclear cells. These receptors originate from a man aged 45-65 years in good health. Some clones in this sample may be carry-over from other donors' samples.

The chain employs TRBV19 and TRBJ1-5, with D hard to call. The CDR3 length is 13 residues. V dropped 7 bases and J dropped 4 bases, with 11 bases sitting between them. CDR1 and CDR2 from the germline V gene are LNHDA and SQIVND (reference sequence). CDR3 protein: CASTPFVNQPQHF. The CDR3 DNA reads TGTGCCAGTACTCCCTTTGTGAATCAGCCCCAGCATTTT. Variable domain in full (rest from reference TRBV19 and TRBJ1-5): DGGITQSPKYLFRKEGQNVTLSCEQNLNHDAMYWYRQDPGQGLRLIYYSQIVNDFQKGDIAEGYSVSREKKESFPLTVTSAQKNPTAFYLCASTPFVNQPQHFGDGTRLSIL.

The chain joins TRBV29-1 to TRBJ2-6; no definite D call. CDR3 length: 14 amino acids. Germline V gene data show CDR1 as SQVTM and CDR2 as ANQGSEA. Trimming shortened V by 1 base and J by 2 bases, and 6 bases separated the two germline ends. This CDR3 is CSVEGLPGANVLTF. The CDR3 DNA is TGCAGCGTTGAAGGTCTACCTGGGGCCAACGTCCTGACTTTC.

This chain uses TRBV6-5 with TRBJ2-7; 12 bases fit TRBD1. This CDR3 spans 15 amino acids. V dropped 5 bases and J dropped 6; count of bases not matched to a gene: 8. CDR1 and CDR2 from the germline V gene are MNHEY and SVGAGI. CDR3 residues: CASSRLRDRGLEQYF. In DNA, the CDR3 is TGTGCCAGCAGTCGCCTTCGGGACAGGGGGCTCGAGCAGTACTTC.

The chain combines TRBV29-1 with TRBJ2-2; no clear D gene. CDR3 length: 12 amino acids. The germline V and J ends were trimmed by 0 bases and 6 bases, with 5 bases remaining between them. Germline CDR1 reads SQVTM; CDR2 reads ANQGSEA. CDR3 protein: CSVEDWAGELFF. CDR3 sequence (DNA): TGCAGCGTTGAAGACTGGGCCGGGGAGCTGTTTTTT.

The chain's CDR3 is CASSLGGGSYEQYF. The CDR3 DNA is TGCGCCAGCAGCTTGGGTGGCGGGTCCTACGAGCAGTACTTC. The genes are TRBV5-1 and TRBJ2-7; TRBD2 is a possible D gene (5 bases). Germline-derived CDR1 and CDR2 are SGHRS and YFSETQ. The germline V and J ends were trimmed by 0 bases and 1 base, with 8 bases remaining between them. The CDR3 runs 14 residues.

J is TRBJ1-5 and V is TRBV19, with D possibly TRBD1 on 6 matching bases. The CDR3 has 14 amino acids. Germline V gene sequence: CDR1 LNHDA, CDR2 SQIVND (reference sequence). The germline V and J ends were trimmed by 6 bases and 0 bases, with 9 bases remaining between them. CDR3 sequence: CASSDRTSNQPQHF. The CDR3 nucleotides read TGTGCCAGTAGCGACAGGACTAGCAATCAGCCCCAGCATTTT.

The chain is built from TRBV5-8 and TRBJ2-1, with TRBD2 as a possible D gene (5 bases). The V end was cut by 4 bases, the J end by 5 bases, with 13 bases between. CDR1 SGHTS and CDR2 YDEGEE come from the germline V gene. The CDR3 loop spans 14 amino acids. CDR3 loop: CASSLGLPNNEQFF. The CDR3 DNA is TGTGCCAGCAGCCTCGGACTCCCGAACAATGAGCAGTTCTTC.

V and J are TRBV5-1 and TRBJ2-2; either TRBD1 or TRBD2 may supply D (5 bases each). The germline V gene has CDR1 SGHRS and CDR2 YFSETQ. Trimming stripped 5 bases from V and 0 bases from J, with 11 bases between. The CDR3 consists of 15 residues. In nucleotides, the CDR3 is TGCGCCAGCAGTCGGGACGGGTCGAACACCGGGGAGCTGTTTTTT. Protein: CASSRDGSNTGELFF.

The rearrangement uses TRBV4-1 and TRBJ2-6, with D uncertain. Trimming shortened V by 0 bases and J by 6 bases, and 12 bases separated the two germline ends. This CDR3 has 16 amino acids. Germline V gives CDR1 MGHRA, CDR2 YSYEKL. Here the CDR3 DNA reads TGCGCCAGCAGCCAAGATCCGGTCCTTAAGGCCAACGTCCTGACTTTC. This codes for CASSQDPVLKANVLTF.

The genes are TRBV2 and TRBJ2-3, with D possibly TRBD2 on 5 matching bases. Germline lookup yields CDR1 SNHLY and CDR2 FYNNEI. This CDR3 has 12 amino acids. With 7 bases removed from V and 4 bases from J, the gap between germline ends came to 9 bases. This CDR3 is CASKLEADTQYF. The CDR3 coding sequence is TGTGCCAGCAAACTAGAAGCAGATACGCAGTATTTT. The entire variable domain, with the rest obtained from reference TRBV2 and TRBJ2-3, is as follows: EPEVTQTPSHQVTQMGQEVILRCVPISNHLYFYWYRQILGQKVEFLVSFYNNEISEKSEIFDDQFSVERPDGSNFTLKIRSTKLEDSAMYFCASKLEADTQYFGPGTRLTVL.

CDR3 nucleotide sequence: TGTGCCAGCACCCAATGGGACAGGGCCTACGAGCAGTACTTC. It is translated as CASTQWDRAYEQYF. The rearrangement joins TRBV2 to TRBJ2-7, with 9 positions matching TRBD1. Germline V gene sequence: CDR1 SNHLY, CDR2 FYNNEI. CDR3 length: 14 residues. After removal of 7 bases from V and 2 bases from J, the junction contained 6 bases not matched to a gene.

The V call is TRBV29-1, the J call TRBJ1-2; D remains unclear. There are 13 residues in the CDR3. Germline V gene sequence: CDR1 SQVTM, CDR2 ANQGSEA. V dropped 0 bases and J dropped 4 bases, with 9 bases sitting between them. The CDR3 sequence is CSVEDQQLYGYTF. CDR3 nucleotide sequence: TGCAGCGTTGAAGATCAACAGCTCTATGGCTACACCTTC.

The V call is TRBV30, the J call TRBJ2-7, with TRBD1 identical over 10 bases. There are 14 residues in the CDR3. Trimming at V came to 3 bases and at J to 7 bases, leaving 9 bases not matched to a gene. The germline gives CDR1 GTSNPN, CDR2 SVGIG (reference sequence). CDR3 in DNA: TGTGCCTGGAGCGTTGGGACAGGGGTGGGAGAGCAGTACTTC. Protein product: CAWSVGTGVGEQYF.

V and J are TRBV4-1 and TRBJ2-7, with D tentatively TRBD1 (6 bases). V shed 1 base and J shed 3 bases, with 13 bases lying between them. Germline CDR1 reads MGHRA; CDR2 reads YSYEKL. The CDR3 runs to 15 residues. CDR3 sequence: CASSQVRQGYYEQYF. The CDR3 coding sequence is TGCGCCAGCAGCCAAGTCAGGCAGGGGTACTACGAGCAGTACTTC.

This clone appeared a few times. This rearrangement joins TRBV9 to TRBJ1-2; 8 bases agree with TRBD1. The trim removed 3 bases at V and 3 bases at J, leaving 7 bases unmatched. The germline gives CDR1 SGDLS, CDR2 YYNGEE. The CDR3 has 15 amino acids. Here the CDR3 reads CASSGRTGSDYGYTF. Written as DNA, the CDR3 is TGTGCCAGCAGCGGCCGGACAGGGTCGGACTATGGCTACACCTTC.

This sequence joins TRBV28 and TRBJ1-6; D ambiguous. The CDR3 is 15 amino acids. CDR1 is MDHEN and CDR2 is SYDVKM in the germline V gene. The V gene lost 10 bases and the J gene lost 0 bases, with 13 bases spanning the gap. The DNA of the CDR3 is TGTGCCACAATAGGAGGCGGCTCCTATAATTCACCCCTCCACTTT. Translation: CATIGGGSYNSPLHF.

The CDR3 DNA follows: TGTGCCAGCAGTTACTCGGAGGGGACAGGGGATCAGCCCCAGCATTTT. It yields the protein CASSYSEGTGDQPQHF. This chain uses TRBV6-6 with TRBJ1-5, with 10 bases identical to TRBD1. The junction had 4 bases not matched to a gene; V was cut back by 0 bases and J by 5 bases. Germline V gene lookup returns CDR1 MNHNY and CDR2 SVGAGI (reference sequence). The CDR3 extends over 16 amino acids.

The chain couples TRBV6-5 to TRBJ1-5; 9 positions match TRBD1. Trimming cost V 2 bases and J 5 bases; bases outside gene matches: 7. The CDR3 spans 16 residues. Germline assignment: CDR1 MNHEY and CDR2 SVGAGI. This CDR3 is CASSYPATGGYQPQHF. The DNA for the CDR3 is TGTGCCAGCAGTTACCCGGCAACAGGGGGCTATCAGCCCCAGCATTTT.

About this clone itself: The junction shows a germline mismatch at one end, possibly a read error. The rearrangement joins TRBV7-9 to TRBJ1-2, with 7 bases matching TRBD1. CDR3 size: 11 residues. Germline assignment: CDR1 SEHNR and CDR2 FQNEAQ (reference sequence). CDR3 nucleotides: TGTGCCAGCATCGAGGGGGCATCCACTCACTTC. It is translated as CASIEGASTHF.

The V call is TRBV6-5, the J call TRBJ2-3; D not resolved. Deletions cut 4 bases from V and 1 base from J, with 12 bases between. Germline V gene data show CDR1 as MNHEY and CDR2 as SVGAGI. The CDR3 spans 15 residues. CDR3 sequence reads: CASSWSGKGTDTQYF. For the CDR3, the DNA is TGTGCCAGCAGTTGGTCCGGCAAGGGCACAGATACGCAGTATTTT.

CDR3 sequence (DNA): TGTGCCAGCAGCTTACGTCGAGGGGGCAATCAGCCCCAGCATTTT. This codes for CASSLRRGGNQPQHF. This rearrangement joins TRBV7-6 to TRBJ1-5; D may be TRBD1 (5 bases). The V and J ends lost 2 bases and 2 bases respectively, with 10 bases between them. The CDR3 totals 15 residues. The germline V gene has CDR1 SGHVS and CDR2 FNYEAQ. Together with reference TRBV7-6 and TRBJ1-5, the CDR3 gives the full variable domain: GAGVSQSPRYKVTKRGQDVALRCDPISGHVSLYWYRQALGQGPEFLTYFNYEAQQDKSGLPNDRFSAERPEGSISTLTIQRTEQRDSAMYRCASSLRRGGNQPQHFGDGTRLSIL.

The chain uses TRBV27 and TRBJ1-6, with no clear D. CDR1 and CDR2 (germline): MNHEY, SMNVEV (reference sequence). The CDR3 is 14 residues long. V shed 4 bases and J shed 7 bases, with 11 bases lying between them. Here the CDR3 DNA reads TGTGCCAGCAGTTCGGGGAGTGGGAATTCACCCCTCCACTTT. The encoded protein is CASSSGSGNSPLHF.

The J gene is TRBJ1-1, the V gene TRBV4-1; D might be TRBD1 (6 bases). This CDR3 comprises 14 residues. CDR1 is MGHRA and CDR2 is YSYEKL in the germline V gene. The germline V and J ends were trimmed by 4 bases and 3 bases, with 12 bases remaining between them. CDR3 sequence (DNA): TGCGCCAGCAGCCTCGACAGGACCTACACTGAAGCTTTCTTT. It specifies CASSLDRTYTEAFF.

The chain carries TRBV6-1 and TRBJ2-7, with TRBD1 matching over 9 bases. The CDR3 is made up of 13 amino acids. Germline V CDR1 and CDR2: MNHNS, SASEGT. With V trimmed by 6 bases and J by 3 bases, 3 bases remained unmatched. The CDR3 DNA reads TGTGCCAGCAGATGGGACAGGGTCTACGAGCAGTACTTC. Translated, it gives CASRWDRVYEQYF.

The V and J genes are TRBV19 and TRBJ2-1; possible D gene TRBD2, 6 bases. V was shortened by 4 bases and J by 6 bases, with 16 bases between the two germline ends. Germline V gene sequence: CDR1 LNHDA, CDR2 SQIVND (reference sequence). The CDR3 runs to 15 residues. CDR3 sequence reads: CASSTLAGGRNEQFF. In nucleotides, the CDR3 is TGTGCCAGTAGTACCCTAGCCGGGGGACGCAATGAGCAGTTCTTC.

The rearrangement uses TRBV5-8 and TRBJ1-2; a weak D match, TRBD1 (6 bases). V lost 3 bases and J 3 bases, leaving 15 bases between the germline ends. The CDR3 loop spans 15 amino acids. Per the germline V gene, CDR1 is SGHTS and CDR2 is YDEGEE. The CDR3 nucleotides read TGTGCCAGCAGCTCACCCCAAGGGGGATACTATGGCTACACCTTC. It yields the protein CASSSPQGGYYGYTF.

This chain connects TRBV9 to TRBJ1-3; a weak D match, TRBD1 (5 bases). This CDR3 is 15 amino acids long. Germline V gene data show CDR1 as SGDLS and CDR2 as YYNGEE. V was trimmed by 3 bases and J by 4 bases, leaving 14 bases between them. This CDR3 reads CASSANWTPGNTIYF. Here the CDR3 DNA reads TGTGCCAGCAGCGCAAATTGGACACCCGGAAACACCATATATTTT.

V gene TRBV5-1 combines with J gene TRBJ2-7, with D possibly matching TRBD1 (5 bases). Germline V gene lookup returns CDR1 SGHRS and CDR2 YFSETQ. V was trimmed by 1 base and J by 6 bases, leaving 5 bases between them. This CDR3 is 11 amino acids long. Written as DNA, the CDR3 is TGCGCCAGCAGCTTGAGGGGCGAGCAGTACTTC. The encoded protein is CASSLRGEQYF.

The gene calls are TRBV7-8 and TRBJ1-5; maybe TRBD1 (6 bases). The V gene lost 2 bases and the J gene lost 2 bases, with 19 bases spanning the gap. CDR1 is SGHVS and CDR2 is FQNEAQ in the germline V gene. This CDR3 spans 18 amino acids. CDR3 sequence: CASSLFSKNRVGNQPQHF. CDR3 DNA: TGTGCCAGCAGCTTATTCTCTAAAAACAGGGTAGGCAATCAGCCCCAGCATTTT.